This is a list of T cell receptor beta chains from one sample in a study of regulatory T cells in long-lasting Graves disease. TCRdb passed the multiplex PCR reads through MiXCR, listing each CDR3 protein once. The sample consists of a few hundred thousand distinct CDR3 sequences, 20% to 25% of them appearing once. Sequenced here: peripheral blood mononuclear cells (PBMCs), sampled when the disease was refractory, from a patient treated with antithyroid drugs. These receptors were collected from a female donor with Graves disease. Both conserved end residues are part of each CDR3. A D gene is named only where the DNA matches it firmly. Where a row states a size, it is once, few, many or the class of an expanded clone; other rows omit it.

j_call: TRBJ2-1; clone_size: -; d_call: -; cdr3_length: 10; v_call: TRBV20-1; cdr3_nt: TGCAGTGCTGCGGGGGCCTTAACCCAATTC; cdr3_aa: CSAAGALTQF
j_call: TRBJ1-5; clone_size: many; d_call: -; cdr3_length: 14; v_call: TRBV2; cdr3_nt: TGTGCCAGCAGGCGGGGGGCGAGCAATCAGCCCCAGCATTTT; cdr3_aa: CASRRGASNQPQHF
j_call: TRBJ1-5; clone_size: -; d_call: -; cdr3_length: 16; v_call: TRBV20-1; cdr3_nt: TGCAGTGCTAGAGATCCACGGGCCTCGGGCAATCAGCCCCAGCATTTT; cdr3_aa: CSARDPRASGNQPQHF
j_call: TRBJ1-1; clone_size: few; d_call: -; cdr3_length: 14; v_call: TRBV30; cdr3_nt: TGTGCCTGGAGGTGGGGGGAATCGAACACTGAAGCTTTCTTT; cdr3_aa: CAWRWGESNTEAFF
j_call: TRBJ2-1; clone_size: -; d_call: -; cdr3_length: 20; v_call: TRBV5-1; cdr3_nt: TGCGCCAGCAGCTTGGAGTGGTTCGCATCTGGGGACGGACGATGGAATGAGCAGTTCTTC; cdr3_aa: CASSLEWFASGDGRWNEQFF
j_call: TRBJ2-5; clone_size: many; d_call: TRBD2; cdr3_length: 15; v_call: TRBV7-2; cdr3_nt: TGTGCCAGCAGCTTACGTGCTAGCGGGCAAGAGACCCAGTACTTC; cdr3_aa: CASSLRASGQETQYF
j_call: TRBJ1-1; clone_size: many; d_call: -; cdr3_length: 15; v_call: TRBV20-1; cdr3_nt: TGCAGTGTCAGACTTCGGGGGCTGGCGAACACTGAAGCTTTCTTT; cdr3_aa: CSVRLRGLANTEAFF
j_call: TRBJ2-4; clone_size: -; d_call: -; cdr3_length: 15; v_call: TRBV7-9; cdr3_nt: TGTGCCAGCAGCTTGCCCGGGGAGAATGTGGACATTCAGTACTTC; cdr3_aa: CASSLPGENVDIQYF
j_call: TRBJ2-7; clone_size: many; d_call: -; cdr3_length: 14; v_call: TRBV28; cdr3_nt: TGTGCCAGCAGTTTAGCGCCAAGCTCCTACGAGCAGTACTTC; cdr3_aa: CASSLAPSSYEQYF
j_call: TRBJ1-2; clone_size: many; d_call: -; cdr3_length: 13; v_call: TRBV28; cdr3_nt: TGTGCCAGCAGTTTGCGGACCAGCGATGGTGTAGGGTTC; cdr3_aa: CASSLRTSDGVGF
j_call: TRBJ2-7; clone_size: few; d_call: -; cdr3_length: 16; v_call: TRBV6-2/TRBV6-3; cdr3_nt: TGTGCCAGCAGTTTCAAGGACGGAATGATCTCCTACGAGCAGTACTTC; cdr3_aa: CASSFKDGMISYEQYF
j_call: TRBJ2-7; clone_size: -; d_call: TRBD1; cdr3_length: 14; v_call: TRBV27; cdr3_nt: TGTACCAGCAGGGGGACCGCAAGCTCCTACGAGCAGTACTTC; cdr3_aa: CTSRGTASSYEQYF
j_call: TRBJ1-1; clone_size: few; d_call: TRBD1; cdr3_length: 14; v_call: TRBV3-1; cdr3_nt: TGTGCCAGCAGCCAAAGGACAGGGACGGCTGAAGCTTTCTTT; cdr3_aa: CASSQRTGTAEAFF
j_call: TRBJ2-3; clone_size: -; d_call: -; cdr3_length: 13; v_call: TRBV6-9; cdr3_nt: TGTGCCAGCAGTTCAGGAATAGTCGATACGCAGTATTTT; cdr3_aa: CASSSGIVDTQYF
j_call: TRBJ1-2; clone_size: many; d_call: -; cdr3_length: 13; v_call: TRBV6-5; cdr3_nt: TGTGCCAGCAGTTACTCGAGGAACTATGGCTACACCTTC; cdr3_aa: CASSYSRNYGYTF
j_call: TRBJ2-7; clone_size: -; d_call: -; cdr3_length: 16; v_call: TRBV2; cdr3_nt: TGTGCCAGCAGCCAAGATGGGGCGGAGGCCTCCTACGAGCAGTACTTC; cdr3_aa: CASSQDGAEASYEQYF
j_call: TRBJ1-1; clone_size: many; d_call: -; cdr3_length: 13; v_call: TRBV2; cdr3_nt: TGTGCCAGCAGGGGGTGGGGTTACACTGAAGCTTTCTTT; cdr3_aa: CASRGWGYTEAFF
j_call: TRBJ2-5; clone_size: few; d_call: TRBD2; cdr3_length: 14; v_call: TRBV7-9; cdr3_nt: TGTGCCAGCAGCTCATTTAGCGGGAGAGAGACCCAGTACTTC; cdr3_aa: CASSSFSGRETQYF
j_call: TRBJ2-2; clone_size: few; d_call: -; cdr3_length: 11; v_call: TRBV29-1; cdr3_nt: TGCAGCGTTGTGGGGGCCGGGGAGCTGTTTTTT; cdr3_aa: CSVVGAGELFF
j_call: TRBJ1-2; clone_size: many; d_call: TRBD1; cdr3_length: 15; v_call: TRBV13; cdr3_nt: TGTGCCAGCAGCTTAGGAGACAGGGGCCTCTATGGCTACACCTTC; cdr3_aa: CASSLGDRGLYGYTF
j_call: TRBJ2-5; clone_size: few; d_call: TRBD2; cdr3_length: 17; v_call: TRBV20-1; cdr3_nt: TGCAGTGCTATCAGCGGACTAGCGGGATCCTACCAAGAGACCCAGTACTTC; cdr3_aa: CSAISGLAGSYQETQYF
j_call: TRBJ1-1; clone_size: few; d_call: -; cdr3_length: 13; v_call: TRBV7-9; cdr3_nt: TGTGCCAGCAGCTTAGGCGGGGCGCCTGAAGCTTTCTTT; cdr3_aa: CASSLGGAPEAFF
j_call: TRBJ1-3; clone_size: -; d_call: -; cdr3_length: 14; v_call: TRBV3-2; cdr3_nt: TGTGCCAGCAGCTCGGGAGGTTCTGGAAACACCATACATTTT; cdr3_aa: CASSSGGSGNTIHF
j_call: TRBJ1-1; clone_size: many; d_call: -; cdr3_length: 17; v_call: TRBV28; cdr3_nt: TGTGCCAGCAGCCTCGACAGGCGCACCACCCCGAACACTGAAGCTTTCTTT; cdr3_aa: CASSLDRRTTPNTEAFF
j_call: TRBJ2-7; clone_size: few; d_call: TRBD2; cdr3_length: 16; v_call: TRBV7-2; cdr3_nt: TGTGCCAGCAGCGTTCCCGGGACTAGAATCCCCTACGAGCAGTACTTC; cdr3_aa: CASSVPGTRIPYEQYF
j_call: TRBJ1-6; clone_size: few; d_call: -; cdr3_length: 15; v_call: TRBV11-2; cdr3_nt: TGTGCCAGCAGCCCACGGGCAACCTATAATTCACCCCTCCACTTT; cdr3_aa: CASSPRATYNSPLHF
j_call: TRBJ1-2; clone_size: -; d_call: TRBD1; cdr3_length: 13; v_call: TRBV10-2; cdr3_nt: TGCGCCACCAATGACAGGGGAACGAGGGGCTACACCTTC; cdr3_aa: CATNDRGTRGYTF
j_call: TRBJ1-5; clone_size: many; d_call: -; cdr3_length: 15; v_call: TRBV5-1; cdr3_nt: TGCGCCAGCAGCTTGATGGGGTTTAGCAATCAGCCCCAGCATTTT; cdr3_aa: CASSLMGFSNQPQHF
j_call: TRBJ2-5; clone_size: many; d_call: -; cdr3_length: 16; v_call: TRBV7-2; cdr3_nt: TGTGCCAGCAGCTTAATCGACACGGGATACTTTGAGACCCAGTACTTC; cdr3_aa: CASSLIDTGYFETQYF
j_call: TRBJ2-5; clone_size: -; d_call: -; cdr3_length: 15; v_call: TRBV4-1; cdr3_nt: TGCGCCAGCAGCCACCCTCCGGACGGCAAAGAGACCCAGTACTTC; cdr3_aa: CASSHPPDGKETQYF
j_call: TRBJ2-7; clone_size: few; d_call: -; cdr3_length: 15; v_call: TRBV4-2; cdr3_nt: TGTGCCAGCAGCCAAGGGGTCGGAGCGAGAGTCGGGCAGTACTTC; cdr3_aa: CASSQGVGARVGQYF
j_call: TRBJ1-1; clone_size: few; d_call: -; cdr3_length: 12; v_call: TRBV29-1; cdr3_nt: TGCAGCGTGTCTCAGGGTCGGACTGAAGCTTTCTTT; cdr3_aa: CSVSQGRTEAFF
j_call: TRBJ2-7; clone_size: few; d_call: TRBD2; cdr3_length: 14; v_call: TRBV20-1; cdr3_nt: TGCAGTGCCAGCCTCGCGGGAGGCCTCTACGAGCAGTACTTC; cdr3_aa: CSASLAGGLYEQYF
j_call: TRBJ1-5; clone_size: many; d_call: -; cdr3_length: 14; v_call: TRBV12-3/TRBV12-4; cdr3_nt: TGTGCCAGCAGTTCCGGACAGTTTATTCAGCCCCAGCATTTT; cdr3_aa: CASSSGQFIQPQHF
j_call: TRBJ1-2; clone_size: many; d_call: TRBD1; cdr3_length: 17; v_call: TRBV5-8; cdr3_nt: TGTGCCAGCAGCCAGGACTACCCGGGACAGTCTAACTATGGCTACACCTTC; cdr3_aa: CASSQDYPGQSNYGYTF
j_call: TRBJ1-6; clone_size: many; d_call: -; cdr3_length: 13; v_call: TRBV2; cdr3_nt: TGTGCCAGCCTTCAGGGAATTAATTCACCCCTCCACTTT; cdr3_aa: CASLQGINSPLHF
j_call: TRBJ1-2; clone_size: -; d_call: TRBD1; cdr3_length: 15; v_call: TRBV28; cdr3_nt: TGTGCCAGCAGCCCTGCCGGACAGGGGGCTCTTGGCTACACCTTC; cdr3_aa: CASSPAGQGALGYTF
j_call: TRBJ1-1; clone_size: -; d_call: -; cdr3_length: 13; v_call: TRBV12-3/TRBV12-4; cdr3_nt: TGTGCCAGCAGTCTGAGGGTGAACACTGGAGCTTTCTTT; cdr3_aa: CASSLRVNTGAFF
j_call: TRBJ2-4; clone_size: -; d_call: TRBD2; cdr3_length: 17; v_call: TRBV15; cdr3_nt: TGTGCCACCAGGTGGGCCGGGCTAGCGGGAGTAAAAAACATTCAGTACTTC; cdr3_aa: CATRWAGLAGVKNIQYF
j_call: TRBJ2-7; clone_size: few; d_call: -; cdr3_length: 13; v_call: TRBV20-1; cdr3_nt: TGCAGTGCTAGAAAGTCCGGGAAGTACGAGCAGTACTTC; cdr3_aa: CSARKSGKYEQYF
j_call: TRBJ2-5; clone_size: many; d_call: -; cdr3_length: 15; v_call: TRBV28; cdr3_nt: TGTGCCAGCAGTTCAGGACAAACGACTCAAGAGACCCAGTACTTC; cdr3_aa: CASSSGQTTQETQYF
j_call: TRBJ2-5; clone_size: -; d_call: TRBD2; cdr3_length: 14; v_call: TRBV29-1; cdr3_nt: TGCAGCGGGACTAGCGGGAGGTCATCAGAGGCCCAGTACTTC; cdr3_aa: CSGTSGRSSEAQYF
j_call: TRBJ2-3; clone_size: -; d_call: -; cdr3_length: 15; v_call: TRBV18; cdr3_nt: TGTGCCAGCTCACCACCCTGGACAGAAACAGATACGCAGTATTTT; cdr3_aa: CASSPPWTETDTQYF
j_call: TRBJ2-2; clone_size: -; d_call: -; cdr3_length: 15; v_call: TRBV6-5; cdr3_nt: TGTGCCAGCAGTTACGCAGGGGCTAACACCGGGGAGCTGTTTTTT; cdr3_aa: CASSYAGANTGELFF
j_call: TRBJ2-4; clone_size: -; d_call: -; cdr3_length: 16; v_call: TRBV9; cdr3_nt: TGTGCCAGCAGCGTAGGGGCAGGGGCCGCCAAAAACATTCAGTACTTC; cdr3_aa: CASSVGAGAAKNIQYF
j_call: TRBJ1-5; clone_size: many; d_call: TRBD1; cdr3_length: 14; v_call: TRBV20-1; cdr3_nt: TGCAGTGCTAAGGACAGGACCTACAATCAGCCCCAGCATTTT; cdr3_aa: CSAKDRTYNQPQHF
j_call: TRBJ2-2; clone_size: many; d_call: -; cdr3_length: 15; v_call: TRBV27; cdr3_nt: TGTGCCAGCAGTTTATCCGGGACGCCCACCGGGGAGCTGTTTTTT; cdr3_aa: CASSLSGTPTGELFF
j_call: TRBJ2-7; clone_size: few; d_call: TRBD2; cdr3_length: 15; v_call: TRBV7-3; cdr3_nt: TGTGCCAGCAGCTTACCGACTAGCGGGAGCCACGAGCAGTACTTC; cdr3_aa: CASSLPTSGSHEQYF
j_call: TRBJ1-6; clone_size: many; d_call: TRBD1; cdr3_length: 15; v_call: TRBV6-1; cdr3_nt: TGTGCCAGCAGTGAACAGGGGGCAGGGAATTCACCCCTCCACTTT; cdr3_aa: CASSEQGAGNSPLHF
j_call: TRBJ1-1; clone_size: -; d_call: -; cdr3_length: 15; v_call: TRBV18; cdr3_nt: TGTGCCAGCTCACCAAAGGGACAAGGCAACACTGAAGCTTTCTTT; cdr3_aa: CASSPKGQGNTEAFF
j_call: TRBJ2-5; clone_size: many; d_call: -; cdr3_length: 11; v_call: TRBV20-1; cdr3_nt: TGCAGTGCTACTCAACAAGAGACCCAGTACTTC; cdr3_aa: CSATQQETQYF
j_call: TRBJ2-7; clone_size: many; d_call: TRBD2; cdr3_length: 14; v_call: TRBV7-2; cdr3_nt: TGTGCCAGCAGCTTGCGGCTAGCGGGAGACGAGCAGTACTTC; cdr3_aa: CASSLRLAGDEQYF
j_call: TRBJ1-2; clone_size: -; d_call: -; cdr3_length: 14; v_call: TRBV27; cdr3_nt: TGTGCCAGCAGTTCCACAGGGCCGGCGGGGGGCTACACCTTC; cdr3_aa: CASSSTGPAGGYTF
j_call: TRBJ1-1; clone_size: few; d_call: -; cdr3_length: 15; v_call: TRBV27; cdr3_nt: TGTGCCAGCAGTTTATCGATGACGGTGAACACTGAAGCTTTCTTT; cdr3_aa: CASSLSMTVNTEAFF